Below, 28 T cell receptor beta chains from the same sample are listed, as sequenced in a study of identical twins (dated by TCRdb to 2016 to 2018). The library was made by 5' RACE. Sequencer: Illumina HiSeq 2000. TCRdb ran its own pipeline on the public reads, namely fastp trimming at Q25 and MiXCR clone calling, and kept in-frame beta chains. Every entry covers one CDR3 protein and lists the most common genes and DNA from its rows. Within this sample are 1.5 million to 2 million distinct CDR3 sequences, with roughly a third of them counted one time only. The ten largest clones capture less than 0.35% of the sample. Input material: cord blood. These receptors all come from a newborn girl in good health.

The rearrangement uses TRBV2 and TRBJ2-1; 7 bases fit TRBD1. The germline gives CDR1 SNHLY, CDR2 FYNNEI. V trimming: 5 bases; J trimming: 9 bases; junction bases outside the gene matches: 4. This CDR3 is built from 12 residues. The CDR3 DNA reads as TGTGCCAGCAGTAAACCAGGGGGTGAGCAGTTCTTC. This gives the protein CASSKPGGEQFF.

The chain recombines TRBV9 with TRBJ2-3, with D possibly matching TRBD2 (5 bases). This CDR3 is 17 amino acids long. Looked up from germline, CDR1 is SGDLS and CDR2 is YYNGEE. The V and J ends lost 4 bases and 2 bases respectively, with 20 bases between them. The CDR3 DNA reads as TGTGCCAGCAGCCCTAGACCCGGACGGGGATTCACAGATACGCAGTATTTT. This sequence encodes CASSPRPGRGFTDTQYF.

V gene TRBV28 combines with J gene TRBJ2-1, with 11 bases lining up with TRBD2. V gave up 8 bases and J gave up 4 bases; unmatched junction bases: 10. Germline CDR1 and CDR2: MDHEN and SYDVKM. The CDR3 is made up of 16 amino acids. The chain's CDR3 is CASFFSGRAPYNEQFF. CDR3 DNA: TGTGCCAGCTTTTTTAGCGGGAGGGCCCCTTACAATGAGCAGTTCTTC.

The CDR3 loop reads CASSLLGLAVNTDTQYF. The CDR3 DNA follows: TGCGCCAGCAGCCTCCTGGGACTAGCGGTCAACACAGATACGCAGTATTTT. The chain combines TRBV4-1 with TRBJ2-3; TRBD2 aligns across 11 bases. J lost 2 bases, V lost 4 bases, and 8 bases had no gene match. The length of the CDR3 is 17 residues. Germline CDR1 and CDR2: MGHRA and YSYEKL.

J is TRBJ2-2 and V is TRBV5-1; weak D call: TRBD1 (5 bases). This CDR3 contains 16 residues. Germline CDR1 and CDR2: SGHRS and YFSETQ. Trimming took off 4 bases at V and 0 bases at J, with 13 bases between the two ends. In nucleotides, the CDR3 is TGCGCCAGCAGCCGCCAGGGCCCCCCGAACACCGGGGAGCTGTTTTTT. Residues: CASSRQGPPNTGELFF.

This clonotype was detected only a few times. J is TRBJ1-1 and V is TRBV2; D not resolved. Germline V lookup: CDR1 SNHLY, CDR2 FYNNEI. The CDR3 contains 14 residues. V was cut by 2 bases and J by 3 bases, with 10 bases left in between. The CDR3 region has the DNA TGTGCCAGCAGTGAACGGATCATGGACACTGAAGCTTTCTTT. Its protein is CASSERIMDTEAFF. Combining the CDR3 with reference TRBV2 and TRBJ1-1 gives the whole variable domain EPEVTQTPSHQVTQMGQEVILRCVPISNHLYFYWYRQILGQKVEFLVSFYNNEISEKSEIFDDQFSVERPDGSNFTLKIRSTKLEDSAMYFCASSERIMDTEAFFGQGTRLTVV.

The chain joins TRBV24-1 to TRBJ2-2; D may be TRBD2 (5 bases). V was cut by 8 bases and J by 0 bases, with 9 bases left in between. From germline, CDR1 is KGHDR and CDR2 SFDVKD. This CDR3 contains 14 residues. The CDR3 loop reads CATTGSANTGELFF. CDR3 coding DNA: TGTGCCACCACGGGATCGGCGAACACCGGGGAGCTGTTTTTT.

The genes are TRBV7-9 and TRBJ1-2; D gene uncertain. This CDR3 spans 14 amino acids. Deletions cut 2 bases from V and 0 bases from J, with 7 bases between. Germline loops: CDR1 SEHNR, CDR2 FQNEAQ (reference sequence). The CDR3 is CASSLLSSNYGYTF. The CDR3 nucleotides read TGTGCCAGCAGCTTACTATCTTCTAACTATGGCTACACCTTC.

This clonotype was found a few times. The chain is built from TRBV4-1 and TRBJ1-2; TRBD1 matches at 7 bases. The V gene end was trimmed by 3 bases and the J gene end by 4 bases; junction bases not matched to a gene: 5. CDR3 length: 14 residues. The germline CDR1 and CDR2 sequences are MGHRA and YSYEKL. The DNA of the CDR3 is TGCGCCAGCAGCCAGGCGGGACAGACCTATGGCTACACCTTC. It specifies CASSQAGQTYGYTF.

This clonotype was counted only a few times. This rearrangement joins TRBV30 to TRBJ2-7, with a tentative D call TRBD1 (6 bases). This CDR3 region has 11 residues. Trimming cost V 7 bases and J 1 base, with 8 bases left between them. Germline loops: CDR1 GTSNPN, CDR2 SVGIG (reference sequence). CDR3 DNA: TGTGCCTTGGGACATTCCTACGAGCAGTACTTC. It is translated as CALGHSYEQYF. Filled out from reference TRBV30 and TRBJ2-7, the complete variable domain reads SQTIHQWPATLVQPVGSPLSLECTVEGTSNPNLYWYRQAAGRGLQLLFYSVGIGQISSEVPQNLSASRPQDRQFILSSKKLLLSDSGFYLCALGHSYEQYFGPGTRLTVT.

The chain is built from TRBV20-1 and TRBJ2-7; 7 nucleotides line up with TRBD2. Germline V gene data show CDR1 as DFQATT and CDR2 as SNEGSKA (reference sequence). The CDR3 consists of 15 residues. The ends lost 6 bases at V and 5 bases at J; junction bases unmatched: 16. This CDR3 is CSADPRSGITHEQYF. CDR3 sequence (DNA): TGCAGTGCCGACCCGAGGAGCGGGATTACCCACGAGCAGTACTTC.

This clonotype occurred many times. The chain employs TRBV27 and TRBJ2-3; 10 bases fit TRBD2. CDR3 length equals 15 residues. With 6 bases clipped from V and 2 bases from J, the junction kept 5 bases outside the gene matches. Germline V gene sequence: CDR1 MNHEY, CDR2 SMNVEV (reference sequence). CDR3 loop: CASSPLAGTTDTQYF. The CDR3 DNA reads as TGTGCCAGCAGCCCACTAGCGGGAACCACAGATACGCAGTATTTT.

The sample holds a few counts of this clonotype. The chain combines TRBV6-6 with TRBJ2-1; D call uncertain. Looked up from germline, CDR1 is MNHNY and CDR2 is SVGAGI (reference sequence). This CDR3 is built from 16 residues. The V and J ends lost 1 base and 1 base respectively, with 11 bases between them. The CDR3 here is CASSYYPSVSYNEQFF. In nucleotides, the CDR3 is TGTGCCAGCAGTTACTACCCTAGTGTATCCTACAATGAGCAGTTCTTC.

CDR3 loop: CAIRQGTQYF. Here the CDR3 DNA reads TGTGCCATCAGACAGGGTACGCAGTATTTT. The chain has TRBV10-3 and TRBJ2-3; TRBD1 might be the D (6 bases). Trimming took off 6 bases at V and 8 bases at J, with 6 bases between the two ends. This CDR3 spans 10 amino acids. The germline V gene has CDR1 ENHRY and CDR2 SYGVKD.

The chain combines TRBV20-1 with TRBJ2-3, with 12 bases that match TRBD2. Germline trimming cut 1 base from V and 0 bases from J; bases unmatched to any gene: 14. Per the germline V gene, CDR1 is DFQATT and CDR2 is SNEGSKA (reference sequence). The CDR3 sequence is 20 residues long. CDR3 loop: CSARGLASGRAPYSTDTQYF. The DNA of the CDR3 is TGCAGTGCTAGAGGTTTGGCTAGCGGGAGGGCCCCGTATAGCACAGATACGCAGTATTTT.

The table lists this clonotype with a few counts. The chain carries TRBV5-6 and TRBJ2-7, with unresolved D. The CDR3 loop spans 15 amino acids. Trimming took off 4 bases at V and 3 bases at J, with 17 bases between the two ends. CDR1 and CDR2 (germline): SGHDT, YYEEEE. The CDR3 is CASSPGPDPIYEQYF. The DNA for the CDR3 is TGTGCCAGCAGCCCGGGCCCCGACCCCATCTACGAGCAGTACTTC.

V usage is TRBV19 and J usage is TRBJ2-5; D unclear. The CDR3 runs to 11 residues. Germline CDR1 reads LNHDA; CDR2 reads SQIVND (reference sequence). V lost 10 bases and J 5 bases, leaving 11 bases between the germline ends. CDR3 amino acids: CATRGYETQYF. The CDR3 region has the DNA TGTGCCACCAGAGGCTATGAGACCCAGTACTTC.

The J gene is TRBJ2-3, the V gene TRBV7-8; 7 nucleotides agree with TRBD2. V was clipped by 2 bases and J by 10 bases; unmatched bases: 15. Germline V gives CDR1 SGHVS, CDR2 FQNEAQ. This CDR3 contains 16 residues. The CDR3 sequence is CASSLLGTTLEVSQYF. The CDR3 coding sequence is TGTGCCAGCAGCTTATTAGGGACTACGCTCGAAGTGTCGCAGTATTTT.

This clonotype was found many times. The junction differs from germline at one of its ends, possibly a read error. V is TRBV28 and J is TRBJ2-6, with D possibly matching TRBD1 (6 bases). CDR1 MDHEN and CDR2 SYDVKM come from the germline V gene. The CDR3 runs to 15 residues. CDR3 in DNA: TGCGCCAGCAGCTTGACAGGCTCTGGGGCCAACGTCCTGACTTTC. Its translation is CASSLTGSGANVLTF.

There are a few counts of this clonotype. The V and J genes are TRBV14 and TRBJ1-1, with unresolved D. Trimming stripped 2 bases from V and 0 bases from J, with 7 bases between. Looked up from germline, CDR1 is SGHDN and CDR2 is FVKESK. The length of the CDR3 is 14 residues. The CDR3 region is CASSQFIMNTEAFF. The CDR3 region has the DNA TGTGCCAGCAGCCAATTTATTATGAACACTGAAGCTTTCTTT.

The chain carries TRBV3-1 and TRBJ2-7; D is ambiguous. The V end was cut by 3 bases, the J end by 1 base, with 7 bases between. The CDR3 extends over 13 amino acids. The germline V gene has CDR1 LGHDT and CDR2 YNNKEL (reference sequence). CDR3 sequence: CASSQIRSYEQYF. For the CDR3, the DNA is TGTGCCAGCAGCCAGATCAGATCCTACGAGCAGTACTTC.

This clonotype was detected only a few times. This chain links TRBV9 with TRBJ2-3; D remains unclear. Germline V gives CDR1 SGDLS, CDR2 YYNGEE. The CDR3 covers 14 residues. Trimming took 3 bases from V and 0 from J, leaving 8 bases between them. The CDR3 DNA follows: TGTGCCAGCAGCGACCCTTCGAGCACAGATACGCAGTATTTT. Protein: CASSDPSSTDTQYF.

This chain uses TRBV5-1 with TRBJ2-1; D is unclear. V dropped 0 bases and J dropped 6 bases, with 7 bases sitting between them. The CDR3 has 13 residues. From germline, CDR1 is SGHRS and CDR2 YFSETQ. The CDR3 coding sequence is TGCGCCAGCAGCTTGGGCTTCGTCAATGAGCAGTTCTTC. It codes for CASSLGFVNEQFF. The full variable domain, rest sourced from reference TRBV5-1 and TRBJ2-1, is KAGVTQTPRYLIKTRGQQVTLSCSPISGHRSVSWYQQTPGQGLQFLFEYFSETQRNKGNFPGRFSGRQFSNSRSEMNVSTLELGDSALYLCASSLGFVNEQFFGPGTRLTVL.

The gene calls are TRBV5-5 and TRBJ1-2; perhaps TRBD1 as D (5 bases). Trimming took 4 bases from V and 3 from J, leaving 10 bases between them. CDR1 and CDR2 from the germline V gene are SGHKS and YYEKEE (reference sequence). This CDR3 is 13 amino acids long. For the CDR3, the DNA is TGTGCCAGCAGCCCCGCCAGGGACTATGGCTACACCTTC. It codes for CASSPARDYGYTF. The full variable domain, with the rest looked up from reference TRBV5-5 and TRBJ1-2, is DAGVTQSPTHLIKTRGQQVTLRCSPISGHKSVSWYQQVLGQGPQFIFQYYEKEERGRGNFPDRFSARQFPNYSSELNVNALLLGDSALYLCASSPARDYGYTFGSGTRLTVV.

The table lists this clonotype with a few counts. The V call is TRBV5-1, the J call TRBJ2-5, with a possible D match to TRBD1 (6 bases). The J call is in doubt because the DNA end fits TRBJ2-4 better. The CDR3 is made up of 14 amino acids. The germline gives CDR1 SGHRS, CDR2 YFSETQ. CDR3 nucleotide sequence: TGCGCCAGCAGCTTCACAGGACAGTTTAACATTCAGTACTTC. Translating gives CASSFTGQFNIQYF.

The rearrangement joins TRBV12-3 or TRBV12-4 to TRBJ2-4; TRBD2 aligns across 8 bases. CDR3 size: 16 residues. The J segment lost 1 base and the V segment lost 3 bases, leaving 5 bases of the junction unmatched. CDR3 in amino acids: CASSFRAGDAKNIQYF. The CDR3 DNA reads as TGTGCCAGCAGTTTTCGAGCGGGAGACGCCAAAAACATTCAGTACTTC.

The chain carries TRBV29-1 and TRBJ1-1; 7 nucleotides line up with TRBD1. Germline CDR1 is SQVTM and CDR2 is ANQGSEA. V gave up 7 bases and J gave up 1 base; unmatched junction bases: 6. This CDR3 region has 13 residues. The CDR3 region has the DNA TGCAGCGGATTCCGGGACAGGAACACTGAAGCTTTCTTT. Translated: CSGFRDRNTEAFF.

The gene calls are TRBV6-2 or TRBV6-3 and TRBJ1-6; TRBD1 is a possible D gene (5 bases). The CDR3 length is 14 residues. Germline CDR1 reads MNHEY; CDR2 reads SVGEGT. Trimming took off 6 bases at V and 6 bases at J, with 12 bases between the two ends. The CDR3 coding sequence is TGTGCCAGCAGCCAGGCCGGGGGTAATTCACCCCTCCACTTT. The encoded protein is CASSQAGGNSPLHF.